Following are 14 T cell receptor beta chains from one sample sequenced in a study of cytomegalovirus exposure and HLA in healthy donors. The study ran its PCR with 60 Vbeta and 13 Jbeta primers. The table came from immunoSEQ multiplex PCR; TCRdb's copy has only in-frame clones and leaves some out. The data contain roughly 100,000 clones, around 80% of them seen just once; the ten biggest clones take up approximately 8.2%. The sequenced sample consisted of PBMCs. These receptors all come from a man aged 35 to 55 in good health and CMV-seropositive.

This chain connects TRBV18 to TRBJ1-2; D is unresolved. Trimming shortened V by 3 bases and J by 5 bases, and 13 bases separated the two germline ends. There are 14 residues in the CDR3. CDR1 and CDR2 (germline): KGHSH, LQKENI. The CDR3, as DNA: TGTGCCAGCTCACCGCCCTCGGCGGGGTATGGCTACACCTTC. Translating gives CASSPPSAGYGYTF.

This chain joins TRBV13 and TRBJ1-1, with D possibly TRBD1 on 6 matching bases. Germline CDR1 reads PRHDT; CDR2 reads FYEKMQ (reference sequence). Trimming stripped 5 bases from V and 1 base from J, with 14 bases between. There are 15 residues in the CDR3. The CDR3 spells CASSGPGHQNTEAFF. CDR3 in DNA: TGTGCCAGCAGCGGCCCGGGACACCAGAACACTGAAGCTTTCTTT.

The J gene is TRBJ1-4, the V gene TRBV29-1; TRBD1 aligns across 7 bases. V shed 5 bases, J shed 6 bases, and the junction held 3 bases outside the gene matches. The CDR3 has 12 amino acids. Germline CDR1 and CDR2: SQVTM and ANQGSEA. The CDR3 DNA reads TGCAGCGTTCGACAGGGTTATGAAAAACTGTTTTTT. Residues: CSVRQGYEKLFF. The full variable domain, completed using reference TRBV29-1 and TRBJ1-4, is SAVISQKPSRDICQRGTSLTIQCQVDSQVTMMFWYRQQPGQSLTLIATANQGSEATYESGFVIDKFPISRPNLTFSTLTVSNMSPEDSSIYLCSVRQGYEKLFFGSGTQLSVL.

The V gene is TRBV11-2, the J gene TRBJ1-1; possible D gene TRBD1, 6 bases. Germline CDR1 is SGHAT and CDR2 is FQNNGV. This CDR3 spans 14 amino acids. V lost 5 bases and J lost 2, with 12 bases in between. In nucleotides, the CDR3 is TGTGCCAGCAGCCCGATCAGGGGAAACACTGAAGCTTTCTTT. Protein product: CASSPIRGNTEAFF.

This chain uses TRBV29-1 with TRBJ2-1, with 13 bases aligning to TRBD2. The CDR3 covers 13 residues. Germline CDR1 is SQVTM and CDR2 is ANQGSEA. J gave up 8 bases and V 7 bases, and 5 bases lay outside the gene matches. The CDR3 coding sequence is TGCAGCGCCGGGACTAGCGGGATCCATGAGCAGTTCTTC. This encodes CSAGTSGIHEQFF.

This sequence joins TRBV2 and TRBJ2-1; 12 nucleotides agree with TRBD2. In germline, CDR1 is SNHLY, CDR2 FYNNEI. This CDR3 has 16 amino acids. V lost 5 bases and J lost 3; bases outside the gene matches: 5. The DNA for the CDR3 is TGTGCCAGCAGTCGGACTAGCGGGGCGCTCTACAATGAGCAGTTCTTC. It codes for CASSRTSGALYNEQFF.

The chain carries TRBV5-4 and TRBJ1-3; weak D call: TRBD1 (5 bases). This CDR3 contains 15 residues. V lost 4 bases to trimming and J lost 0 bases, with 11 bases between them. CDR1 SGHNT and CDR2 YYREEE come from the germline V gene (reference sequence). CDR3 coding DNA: TGTGCCAGCAGCCTCGACAGCCACTCTGGAAACACCATATATTTT. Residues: CASSLDSHSGNTIYF. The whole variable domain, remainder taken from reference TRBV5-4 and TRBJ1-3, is ETGVTQSPTHLIKTRGQQVTLRCSSQSGHNTVSWYQQALGQGPQFIFQYYREEENGRGNFPPRFSGLQFPNYSSELNVNALELDDSALYLCASSLDSHSGNTIYFGEGSWLTVV.

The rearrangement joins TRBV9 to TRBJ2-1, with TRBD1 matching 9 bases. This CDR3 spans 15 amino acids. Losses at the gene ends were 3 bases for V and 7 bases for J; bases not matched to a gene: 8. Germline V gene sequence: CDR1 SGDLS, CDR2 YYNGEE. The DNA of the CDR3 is TGTGCCAGCAGCGCCCACGGACAGGGGAGGAATGAGCAGTTCTTC. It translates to CASSAHGQGRNEQFF. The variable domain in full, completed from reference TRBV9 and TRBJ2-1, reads DSGVTQTPKHLITATGQRVTLRCSPRSGDLSVYWYQQSLDQGLQFLIQYYNGEERAKGNILERFSAQQFPDLHSELNLSSLELGDSALYFCASSAHGQGRNEQFFGPGTRLTVL.

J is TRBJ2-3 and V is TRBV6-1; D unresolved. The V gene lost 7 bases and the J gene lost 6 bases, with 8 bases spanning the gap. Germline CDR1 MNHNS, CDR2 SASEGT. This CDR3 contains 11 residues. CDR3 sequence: CASTLEDTQYF. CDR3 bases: TGTGCCAGCACCCTCGAGGATACGCAGTATTTT.

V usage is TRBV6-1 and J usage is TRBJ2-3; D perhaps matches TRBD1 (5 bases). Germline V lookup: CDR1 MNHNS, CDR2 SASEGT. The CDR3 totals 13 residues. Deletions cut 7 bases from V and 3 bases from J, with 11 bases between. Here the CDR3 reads CASTFKGTDTQYF. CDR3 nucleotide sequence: TGTGCCAGCACATTCAAGGGGACAGATACGCAGTATTTT.

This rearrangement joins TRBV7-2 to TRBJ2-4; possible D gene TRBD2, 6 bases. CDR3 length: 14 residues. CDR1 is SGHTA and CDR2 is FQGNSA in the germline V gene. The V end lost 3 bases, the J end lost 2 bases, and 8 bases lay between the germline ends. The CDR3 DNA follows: TGTGCCAGCAGCTTGGGGGGTTCCAAAAACATTCAGTACTTC. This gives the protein CASSLGGSKNIQYF.

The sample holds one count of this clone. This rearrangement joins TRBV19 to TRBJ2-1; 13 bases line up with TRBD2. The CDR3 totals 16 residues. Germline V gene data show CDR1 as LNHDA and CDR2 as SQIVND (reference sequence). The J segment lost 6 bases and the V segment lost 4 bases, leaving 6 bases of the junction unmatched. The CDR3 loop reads CASSRGLAGVLNEQFF. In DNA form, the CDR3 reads TGTGCCAGTAGTAGAGGACTAGCGGGAGTTCTCAATGAGCAGTTCTTC.

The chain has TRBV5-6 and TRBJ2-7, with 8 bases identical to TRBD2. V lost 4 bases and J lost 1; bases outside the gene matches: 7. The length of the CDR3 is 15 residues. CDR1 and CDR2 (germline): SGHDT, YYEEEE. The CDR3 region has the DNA TGTGCCAGCAGCCGGAAGCGGGAGCCATCCTACGAGCAGTACTTC. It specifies CASSRKREPSYEQYF.

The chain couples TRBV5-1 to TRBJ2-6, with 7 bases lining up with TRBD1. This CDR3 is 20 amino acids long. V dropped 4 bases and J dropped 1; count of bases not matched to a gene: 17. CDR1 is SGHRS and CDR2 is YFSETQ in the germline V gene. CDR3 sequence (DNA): TGCGCCAGCAGCAAAACGACAGGGAGTACTGATTGGTCTGGGGCCAACGTCCTGACTTTC. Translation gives CASSKTTGSTDWSGANVLTF.